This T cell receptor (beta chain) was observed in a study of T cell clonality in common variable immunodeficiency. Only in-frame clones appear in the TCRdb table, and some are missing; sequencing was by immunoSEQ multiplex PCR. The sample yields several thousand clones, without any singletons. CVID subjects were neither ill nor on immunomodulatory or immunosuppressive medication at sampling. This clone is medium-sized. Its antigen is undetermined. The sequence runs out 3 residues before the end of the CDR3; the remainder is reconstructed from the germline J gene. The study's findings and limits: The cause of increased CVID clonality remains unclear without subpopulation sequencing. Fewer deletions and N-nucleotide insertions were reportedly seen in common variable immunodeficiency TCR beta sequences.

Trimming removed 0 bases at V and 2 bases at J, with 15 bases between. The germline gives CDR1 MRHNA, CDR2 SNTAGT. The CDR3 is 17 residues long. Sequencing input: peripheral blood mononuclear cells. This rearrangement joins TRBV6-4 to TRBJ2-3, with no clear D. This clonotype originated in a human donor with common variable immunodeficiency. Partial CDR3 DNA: TGTGCCAGCAGTGACTCCTCCGGAGAAGGGTTCACAGATACG. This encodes CASSDSSGEGFTDT. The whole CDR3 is CASSDSSGEGFTDTQYF.